This T cell receptor (beta chain) emerged from a study of sequential checkpoint blockade in melanoma (dated by TCRdb to between 2018 and 2021). Looking at the study overall: Using 1:1 randomization, the trial assigned patients either to first-line nivolumab followed by ipilimumab (arm A) or to ipilimumab followed by nivolumab (arm B). Maintenance nivolumab came after both trial sequences. Overall study outcomes, separate from this receptor: The model for predicting response that combines TCR metrics with mutation burden needs to be validated in larger, independent patient cohorts.

Taken with the paper, the label for treatment or condition translates to: randomized to nivolumab then ipilimumab (arm A) or the reverse (arm B). None of the trial patients had been given prior DNA-damaging chemotherapy. Live CD3+CD8+ cells negative for CD19 and CD56 were sorted from thawed PBMCs on a FACS Aria II flow cytometer. Samples came from patients with melanoma in CheckMate 064, a randomized, open-label phase II trial of sequential checkpoint blockade. Peripheral blood mononuclear cells were obtained through leukapheresis, purified using Ficoll-Paque, and frozen in human serum containing about 9.3% DMSO. Immediately after sorting, the purity of the sorted blood CD3+CD8+ cells was confirmed to be >95%, and DNA was then extracted. CDR1 and CDR2, looked up from the germline V gene, are SGHDT and YYEEEE. The junction shows trimming of 0 bases on V and 3 bases on J, plus 10 bases between the germline ends. From its cysteine to its phenylalanine, the CDR3 spans 14 amino acids. Only CDR3 DNA is held: 42 bases, read in frame from base 1.

This clone was detected a few times. This clone's antigen is unknown. The input lacks base qualities; no much larger clone sits a single base away. Other DNA sequences of this sample code for an identical CDR3. TCRbeta CDR3 regions were immunosequenced from genomic DNA with the immunoSEQ Assay. Genomic DNA was amplified by bias-controlled multiplex PCR before high-throughput sequencing. As for the original processing: To quantify the absolute abundance of each unique TCRbeta CDR3 region, the sequences were collapsed and filtered. Clonality, defined as 1 minus Pielou's evenness, was calculated using productive rearrangements only. A previously published method was used to identify clones with significantly greater frequencies in on-treatment samples than in baseline samples. Here the immuneACCESS table is served through TCRdb, limited to in-frame sequences with V and J called. Missing clones are a known gap in these copies; in checked studies unresolved V genes cover under half, and the rest lacks a known reason. V and J calls and clone size are those listed in that table; D and trimming were worked out from the DNA. The sample table holds 6,800 or so clones, of which about 84% were seen once. Around 7% of the sample lies in the top ten.

The sample was CD8+ T cells sorted from blood (inferred from file names), taken from a patient given nivolumab and ipilimumab in sequence. This chain joins TRBV5-6 to TRBJ2-7; TRBD2 is perhaps the D gene, given 6 matching bases. The receptor comes from a human donor with melanoma. The CDR3 has the sequence CASSLGGDFYEQYF. The DNA sequence reads TGTGCCAGCAGCTTGGGGGGGGATTTCTACGAGCAGTACTTC.